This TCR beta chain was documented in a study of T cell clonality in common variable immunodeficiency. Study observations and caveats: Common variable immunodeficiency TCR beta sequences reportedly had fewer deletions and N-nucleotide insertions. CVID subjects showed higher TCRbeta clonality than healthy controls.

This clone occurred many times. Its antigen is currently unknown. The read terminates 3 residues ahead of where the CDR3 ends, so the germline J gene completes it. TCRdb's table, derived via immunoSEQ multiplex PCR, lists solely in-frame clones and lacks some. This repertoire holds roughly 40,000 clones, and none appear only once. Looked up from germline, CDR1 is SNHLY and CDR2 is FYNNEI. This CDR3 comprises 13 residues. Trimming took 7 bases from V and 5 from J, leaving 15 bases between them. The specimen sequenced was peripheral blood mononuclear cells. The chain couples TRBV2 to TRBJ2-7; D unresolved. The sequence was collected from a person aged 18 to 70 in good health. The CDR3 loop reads CASTPSVFNEQYF. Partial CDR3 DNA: TGTGCCAGCACACCCTCAGTGTTCAACGAG.